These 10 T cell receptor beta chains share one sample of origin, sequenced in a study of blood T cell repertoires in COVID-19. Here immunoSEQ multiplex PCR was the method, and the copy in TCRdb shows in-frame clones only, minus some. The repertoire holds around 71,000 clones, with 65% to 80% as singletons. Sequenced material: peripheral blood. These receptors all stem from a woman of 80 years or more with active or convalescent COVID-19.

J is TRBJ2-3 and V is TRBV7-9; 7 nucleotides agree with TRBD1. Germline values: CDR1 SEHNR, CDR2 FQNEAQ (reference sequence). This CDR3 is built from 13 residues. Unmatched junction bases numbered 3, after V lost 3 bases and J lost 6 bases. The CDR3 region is CASSLTGFDTQYF. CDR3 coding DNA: TGTGCCAGCAGCTTGACAGGGTTTGATACGCAGTATTTT.

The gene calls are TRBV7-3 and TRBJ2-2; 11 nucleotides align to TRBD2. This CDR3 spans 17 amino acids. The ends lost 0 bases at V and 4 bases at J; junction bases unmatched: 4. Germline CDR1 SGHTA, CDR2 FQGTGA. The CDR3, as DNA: TGTGCCAGCAGCTTAACCCCGGGACTAGCGGTCACCGGGGAGCTGTTTTTT. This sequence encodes CASSLTPGLAVTGELFF.

CDR3 nucleotides: TGTGCCAGCAGCCATCAGAGCGGGGGGGCCACAGATACGCAGTATTTT. Encoded protein: CASSHQSGGATDTQYF. The chain is built from TRBV7-2 and TRBJ2-3; 10 bases line up with TRBD2. In germline, CDR1 is SGHTA, CDR2 FQGNSA. The CDR3 is made up of 16 amino acids. V was pared by 5 bases and J by 2 bases, with 7 bases of the junction left unmatched.

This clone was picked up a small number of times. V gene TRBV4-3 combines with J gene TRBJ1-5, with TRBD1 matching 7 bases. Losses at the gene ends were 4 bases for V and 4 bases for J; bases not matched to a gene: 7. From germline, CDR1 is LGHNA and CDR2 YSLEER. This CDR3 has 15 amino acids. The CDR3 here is CASSPQQGQNQPQHF. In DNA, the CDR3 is TGCGCCAGCAGCCCCCAACAGGGGCAAAATCAGCCCCAGCATTTT.

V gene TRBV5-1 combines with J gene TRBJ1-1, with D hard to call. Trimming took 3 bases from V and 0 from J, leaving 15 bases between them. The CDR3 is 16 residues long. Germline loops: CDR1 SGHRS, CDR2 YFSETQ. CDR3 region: CASSSTPTGMNTEAFF. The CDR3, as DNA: TGCGCCAGCAGCTCCACCCCCACCGGGATGAACACTGAAGCTTTCTTT.

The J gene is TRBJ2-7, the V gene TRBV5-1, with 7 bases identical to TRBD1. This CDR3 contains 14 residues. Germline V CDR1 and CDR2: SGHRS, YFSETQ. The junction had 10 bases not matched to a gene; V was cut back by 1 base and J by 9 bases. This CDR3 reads CASSLMQGESVQYF. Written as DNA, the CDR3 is TGCGCCAGCAGCTTGATGCAGGGGGAATCGGTGCAGTACTTC.

CDR3 bases: TGCGCCAGCAGCTCGGGACAGGGGAATCAGCCCCAGCATTTT. It translates to CASSSGQGNQPQHF. V and J are TRBV5-1 and TRBJ1-5; 10 bases are a match to TRBD1. The germline gives CDR1 SGHRS, CDR2 YFSETQ. This CDR3 region has 14 residues. After removal of 3 bases from V and 4 bases from J, the junction contained 1 base not matched to a gene.

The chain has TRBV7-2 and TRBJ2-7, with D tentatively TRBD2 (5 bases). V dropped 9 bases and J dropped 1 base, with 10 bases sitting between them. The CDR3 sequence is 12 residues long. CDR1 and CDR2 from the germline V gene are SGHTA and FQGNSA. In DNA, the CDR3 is TGTGCCAGTCAAGCGGAATCCTACGAGCAGTACTTC. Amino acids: CASQAESYEQYF.

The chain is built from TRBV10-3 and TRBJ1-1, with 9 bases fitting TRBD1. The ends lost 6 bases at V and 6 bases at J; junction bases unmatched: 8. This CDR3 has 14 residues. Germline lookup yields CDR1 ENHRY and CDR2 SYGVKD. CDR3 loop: CAISRQGGIAEAFF. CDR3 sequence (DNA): TGTGCCATCAGCCGACAGGGGGGTATTGCTGAAGCTTTCTTT.

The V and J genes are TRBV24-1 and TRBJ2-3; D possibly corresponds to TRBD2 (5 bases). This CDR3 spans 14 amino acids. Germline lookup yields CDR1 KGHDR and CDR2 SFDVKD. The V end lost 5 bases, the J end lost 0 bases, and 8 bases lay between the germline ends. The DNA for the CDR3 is TGTGCCACCAGTGTGGGCGGGAGCACAGATACGCAGTATTTT. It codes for CATSVGGSTDTQYF.